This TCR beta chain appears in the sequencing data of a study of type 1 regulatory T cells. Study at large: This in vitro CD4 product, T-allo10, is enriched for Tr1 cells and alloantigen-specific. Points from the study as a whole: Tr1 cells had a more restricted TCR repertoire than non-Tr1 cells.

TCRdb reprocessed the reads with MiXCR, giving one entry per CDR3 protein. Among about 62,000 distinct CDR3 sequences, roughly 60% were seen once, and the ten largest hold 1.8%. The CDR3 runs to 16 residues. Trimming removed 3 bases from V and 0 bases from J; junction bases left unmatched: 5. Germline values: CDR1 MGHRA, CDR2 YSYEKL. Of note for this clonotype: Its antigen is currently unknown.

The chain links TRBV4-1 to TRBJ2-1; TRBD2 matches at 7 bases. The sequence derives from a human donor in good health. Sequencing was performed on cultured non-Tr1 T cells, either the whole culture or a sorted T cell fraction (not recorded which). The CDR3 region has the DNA TGCGCCAGCAGCCACGCCAGCGGGGACTCCTACAATGAGCAGTTCTTC. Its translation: CASSHASGDSYNEQFF.